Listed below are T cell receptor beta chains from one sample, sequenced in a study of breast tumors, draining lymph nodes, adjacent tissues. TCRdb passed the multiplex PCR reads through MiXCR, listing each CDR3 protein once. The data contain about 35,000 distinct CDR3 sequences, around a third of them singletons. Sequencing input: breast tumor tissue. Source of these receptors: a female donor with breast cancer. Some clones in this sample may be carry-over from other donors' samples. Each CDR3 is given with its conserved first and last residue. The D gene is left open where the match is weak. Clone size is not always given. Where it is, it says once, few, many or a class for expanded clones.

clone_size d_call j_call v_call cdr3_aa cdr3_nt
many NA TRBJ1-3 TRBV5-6 CASSFRGLSGNTIYF TGTGCCAGCAGCTTCAGGGGACTTTCTGGAAACACCATATATTTT
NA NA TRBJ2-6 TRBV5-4 CASSWDMSGANVLTF TGTGCCAGCAGCTGGGACATGTCTGGGGCCAACGTCCTGACTTTC
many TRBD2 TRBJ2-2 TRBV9 CASSPLAGVATGELFF TGTGCCAGCAGCCCACTAGCGGGAGTGGCCACCGGGGAGCTGTTTTTT
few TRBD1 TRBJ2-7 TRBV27 CASMPRTGGWYEQYF TGTGCCAGCATGCCTAGGACAGGGGGATGGTACGAGCAGTACTTC
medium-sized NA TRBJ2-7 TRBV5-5 CASSLSGTPFYEQYF TGTGCCAGCAGCTTGTCCGGGACACCATTCTACGAGCAGTACTTC
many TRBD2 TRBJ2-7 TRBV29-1 CSVEAPGLAGVGYEQYF TGCAGCGTTGAAGCCCCTGGACTAGCGGGAGTAGGGTACGAGCAGTACTTC
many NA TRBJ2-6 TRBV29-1 CSAEEDGTSGANVLTF TGCAGCGCAGAGGAGGACGGGACATCTGGGGCCAACGTCCTGACTTTC
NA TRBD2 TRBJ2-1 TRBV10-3 CAIRSGRAVNEQFF TGTGCCATCAGAAGCGGGAGGGCCGTCAATGAGCAGTTCTTC
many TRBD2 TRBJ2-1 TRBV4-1 CASSQDGTSTNEQFF TGCGCCAGCAGCCAAGACGGGACTAGCACCAATGAGCAGTTCTTC
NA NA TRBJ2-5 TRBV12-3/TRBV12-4 CASSLASGKKTQYF TGTGCCAGCAGTTTAGCAAGCGGTAAAAAGACCCAGTACTTC
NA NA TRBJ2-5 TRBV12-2 CASRLSLDRVETQYF TGTGCAAGTCGCTTATCCCTCGACAGGGTAGAGACCCAGTACTTC
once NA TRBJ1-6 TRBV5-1 CASSLVVGEGTGGDNSPLHF TGCGCCAGCAGCTTGGTGGTGGGAGAGGGCACCGGGGGGGATAATTCACCCCTCCACTTT
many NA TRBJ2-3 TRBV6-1 CASRKANTDTQYF TGTGCCAGCAGGAAGGCCAACACAGATACGCAGTATTTT
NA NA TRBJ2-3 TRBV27 CASSLAGSRTDTQYF TGTGCCAGCAGTTTAGCCGGGTCCCGCACAGATACGCAGTATTTT
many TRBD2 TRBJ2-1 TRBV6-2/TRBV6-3 CASSYQGLASYNEQFF TGTGCCAGCAGTTACCAGGGACTAGCCTCCTACAATGAGCAGTTCTTC
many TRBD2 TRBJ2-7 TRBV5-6 CASSPGLASPSYEQYF TGTGCCAGCAGCCCCGGACTAGCGAGTCCCTCCTACGAGCAGTACTTC
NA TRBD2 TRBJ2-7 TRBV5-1 CASRRQGTSSYEQYF TGCGCCAGCCGCCGGCAGGGGACTAGCTCCTACGAGCAGTACTTC
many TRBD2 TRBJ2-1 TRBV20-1 CSARPFTSGSNEQFF TGCAGTGCTCGCCCGTTTACTAGCGGGAGCAATGAGCAGTTCTTC
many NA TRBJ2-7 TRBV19 CASSIEAGSSYEQYF TGTGCCAGTAGTATAGAGGCAGGGAGCTCCTACGAGCAGTACTTC
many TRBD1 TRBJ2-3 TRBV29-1 CSVPGTGITDTQYF TGCAGCGTCCCCGGGACAGGGATCACAGATACGCAGTATTTT
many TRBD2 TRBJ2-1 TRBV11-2 CASTPAGVYNEQFF TGTGCCAGCACCCCAGCGGGAGTCTACAATGAGCAGTTCTTC
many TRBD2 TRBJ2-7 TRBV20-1 CSASRGDYEQYF TGCAGTGCTAGTCGGGGGGACTACGAGCAGTACTTC
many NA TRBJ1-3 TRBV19 CASSLTGSGNTIYF TGTGCCAGTAGTCTTACAGGGTCTGGAAACACCATATATTTT
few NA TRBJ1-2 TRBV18 CASSLTGTYGYTF TGTGCCAGCTCATTAACAGGGACTTATGGCTACACCTTC
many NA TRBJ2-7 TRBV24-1 CATSDPTGNTYEQYF TGTGCCACCAGTGACCCGACTGGGAATACCTACGAGCAGTACTTC
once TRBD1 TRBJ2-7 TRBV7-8 CASSSRTGGYGYEQYF TGTGCCAGCAGCTCCCGGACAGGGGGTTATGGCTACGAGCAGTACTTC
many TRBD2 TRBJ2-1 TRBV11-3 CASSPSAGGLYNEQFF TGTGCCAGCAGCCCCTCGGCGGGAGGCCTATACAATGAGCAGTTCTTC
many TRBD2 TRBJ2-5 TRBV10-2 CASNPGTSSQETQYF TGCGCCAGCAATCCTGGGACTAGCAGTCAAGAGACCCAGTACTTC
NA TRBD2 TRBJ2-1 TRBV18 CASSHPGLASRLSSYNEQFF TGTGCCAGCTCACATCCGGGACTAGCGAGCCGACTTAGCTCCTACAATGAGCAGTTCTTC
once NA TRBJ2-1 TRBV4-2 CASSQEGGRYIEQFF TGTGCCAGCAGCCAAGAGGGGGGGCGGTACATTGAGCAGTTCTTC
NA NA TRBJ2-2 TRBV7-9 CASILRPGNTGELFF TGTGCCAGCATCCTCAGGCCGGGGAACACCGGGGAGCTGTTTTTT